A single T cell receptor (beta chain) is shown here with its context. Its antigen is still unknown. The data were taken from a study of shared clonotypes between healthy human individuals. Overall study findings and caveats: The sharing of 4.5% to 6.5% of naive CD4 clonotypes was seen across a handful of donors.

All donors qualified as healthy HIV-negative adults and had experienced no recent acute infections or vaccinations. The CDR3 covers 17 residues. V lost 5 bases, J lost 0 bases, and 17 bases lay in between. Per the germline V gene, CDR1 is MNHEY and CDR2 is SMNVEV (reference sequence). The protocol was immunoSEQ multiplex PCR, while the TCRdb copy is restricted to in-frame clones and leaves out a portion. The sample records about 110,000 clones, 68% being singletons. Sample: memory CD8+ T cells sorted from blood. Stated subset: CD45RO+ cells pooled with CCR7-negative TemRA cells. The clonotype was recovered from a woman under 40 in good health. V gene TRBV27 combines with J gene TRBJ1-5, with TRBD1 as a possible D gene (5 bases). The chain's CDR3 is CASSPAGRPYSNQPQHF. The CDR3 DNA reads TGTGCCAGCAGTCCCGCAGGGCGACCTTATAGCAATCAGCCCCAGCATTTT.